A single sample gave rise to the 6 T cell receptor beta chains below, sequenced in a study of shared clonotypes between healthy human individuals. Assay used: immunoSEQ multiplex PCR; TCRdb lists only in-frame clones, some missing. The sample has about 330,000 clones, about 74% seen once; the top ten hold about a tenth. Sequenced: memory CD4+ T cells sorted from blood. Subset of the sample: CD45RA-negative fraction. These receptors all come from a man aged 25-40 years in good health.

This clone was observed at least ten times. The CDR3: CASSPRVGEQFF. CDR3 DNA: TGTGCCAGCTCACCAAGAGTCGGTGAGCAGTTCTTC. The J gene is TRBJ2-1, the V gene TRBV18; D gene unclear. Per the germline V gene, CDR1 is KGHSH and CDR2 is LQKENI. V dropped 2 bases and J dropped 9 bases, with 8 bases sitting between them. This CDR3 has 12 residues.

This chain connects TRBV19 to TRBJ2-2, with 12 bases that match TRBD2. CDR1 and CDR2 from the germline V gene are LNHDA and SQIVND (reference sequence). V lost 4 bases to trimming and J lost 9 bases; unmatched junction nucleotides: 9. The length of the CDR3 is 16 residues. This chain's CDR3 is CASSTTSGRIDRELFF. The CDR3 coding sequence is TGTGCCAGTAGTACTACTAGCGGGAGGATCGACCGGGAGCTGTTTTTT. The whole variable domain, filled in from reference TRBV19 and TRBJ2-2, reads DGGITQSPKYLFRKEGQNVTLSCEQNLNHDAMYWYRQDPGQGLRLIYYSQIVNDFQKGDIAEGYSVSREKKESFPLTVTSAQKNPTAFYLCASSTTSGRIDRELFFGEGSRLTVL.

The rearrangement uses TRBV6-1 and TRBJ2-7; 7 bases are a match to TRBD2. Germline CDR1 and CDR2: MNHNS and SASEGT. J was trimmed by 2 bases and V by 5 bases; bases with no gene match: 9. This CDR3 spans 15 amino acids. CDR3 sequence: CASSNGAGRAYEQYF. Here the CDR3 DNA reads TGTGCCAGCAGTAATGGAGCGGGACGGGCCTACGAGCAGTACTTC.

J is TRBJ2-7 and V is TRBV10-3; D tentatively fits TRBD1 or TRBD2 (5 bases each). CDR1 ENHRY and CDR2 SYGVKD come from the germline V gene. Trimming left V 8 bases short and J 3 bases short, with 14 bases between. This CDR3 comprises 13 residues. CDR3 in DNA: TGTGCCATCCGTAGCCGAGGGGACTACGAGCAGTACTTC. Its protein product is CAIRSRGDYEQYF.

This chain uses TRBV10-1 with TRBJ2-3; 9 bases agree with TRBD1. The CDR3 spans 15 residues. CDR1 and CDR2 (germline): WNHNN, SYGVQD (reference sequence). The ends lost 5 bases at V and 6 bases at J; junction bases unmatched: 9. The chain's CDR3 is CASSTGTGTGDTQYF. CDR3 DNA sequence: TGCGCCAGCAGTACCGGGACAGGGACAGGGGATACGCAGTATTTT.

The CDR3 sequence: CASSQDTTSGQQYF. CDR3 in DNA: TGCGCCAGCAGCCAAGACACGACCTCGGGCCAGCAGTACTTC. The V gene is TRBV4-1, the J gene TRBJ2-7; D is unresolved. The CDR3 is 14 amino acids. Per the germline V gene, CDR1 is MGHRA and CDR2 is YSYEKL. The V and J ends lost 0 bases and 8 bases respectively, with 14 bases between them.